This is a list of T cell receptor beta chains from one sample in a study of long-term antiretroviral therapy in people with HIV. Assay: immunoSEQ multiplex PCR; the TCRdb copy retains only in-frame clones and omits some. The table lists 30,000 to 35,000 clones, about 96% of them singletons. The sample was unsorted PBMCs, taken 6.9 years after starting antiretroviral therapy. These receptors were obtained from a man aged 25-45 years with HIV. The CDR3 runs from the conserved cysteine through the conserved F or W.

v_call: TRBV5-1; j_call: TRBJ1-1; cdr3_aa: CASSLQGMDDTEAFF
v_call: TRBV6-1; j_call: TRBJ2-1; cdr3_aa: CASSEVPVYNEQFF
v_call: TRBV2; j_call: TRBJ1-5; cdr3_aa: CASKPGQGGLYSNQPQHF
v_call: TRBV20-1; j_call: TRBJ1-2; cdr3_aa: CSAGDVGGYTF
v_call: TRBV7-9; j_call: TRBJ2-7; cdr3_aa: CASSRSGEQYF
v_call: TRBV11-2; j_call: TRBJ2-7; cdr3_aa: CASSGAPSGRLVQYF
v_call: TRBV7-2; j_call: TRBJ1-2; cdr3_aa: CASSLAGAYGYTF
v_call: TRBV4-1; j_call: TRBJ2-3; cdr3_aa: CASSQEPREDTQYF
v_call: TRBV20-1; j_call: TRBJ2-7; cdr3_aa: CSANDVYEQYF
v_call: TRBV4-2; j_call: TRBJ2-7; cdr3_aa: CASSQAGNSYEQYF
v_call: TRBV27; j_call: TRBJ1-5; cdr3_aa: CASSLTRDSNQPQHF
v_call: TRBV29-1; j_call: TRBJ2-2; cdr3_aa: CSVDINTGELFF
v_call: TRBV5-4; j_call: TRBJ2-4; cdr3_aa: CASSVQGAGNIQYF
v_call: TRBV28; j_call: TRBJ1-4; cdr3_aa: CASSFQQGLDEKLFF
v_call: TRBV5-1; j_call: TRBJ2-3; cdr3_aa: CASSLRGSQGGADTQYF
v_call: TRBV7-9; j_call: TRBJ1-2; cdr3_aa: CASSLASSGRWTF
v_call: TRBV13; j_call: TRBJ2-5; cdr3_aa: CASSFRRWRQTQYF
v_call: TRBV10-3; j_call: TRBJ2-1; cdr3_aa: CAISESLATNEQFF
v_call: TRBV15; j_call: TRBJ2-6; cdr3_aa: CATSRVAVSGANVLTF
v_call: TRBV7-2; j_call: TRBJ2-3; cdr3_aa: CASSLTSGRDTQYF
v_call: TRBV7-2; j_call: TRBJ1-2; cdr3_aa: CASSLIPGERNGYTF
v_call: TRBV29-1; j_call: TRBJ2-2; cdr3_aa: CSAGWQGRNTGELFF
v_call: TRBV11-3; j_call: TRBJ2-3; cdr3_aa: CASSRGTDTQYF
v_call: TRBV4-1; j_call: TRBJ2-7; cdr3_aa: CASSPQTRPYEQYF
v_call: TRBV10-3; j_call: TRBJ1-1; cdr3_aa: CAISVGGLQGSTEAFF
v_call: TRBV19; j_call: TRBJ2-1; cdr3_aa: CASSRALLPNEQFF
v_call: TRBV5-1; j_call: TRBJ2-1; cdr3_aa: CASSLGLGVAGGNNEQFF
v_call: TRBV4-3; j_call: TRBJ1-2; cdr3_aa: CASSLRSGTNYGYTF
v_call: TRBV30; j_call: TRBJ1-2; cdr3_aa: CAWSMKGAGYGYTF
v_call: TRBV6-5; j_call: TRBJ1-1; cdr3_aa: CASSYVAVNTEAFF
v_call: TRBV5-5; j_call: TRBJ1-5; cdr3_aa: CASSLAYGGEPQHF
v_call: TRBV9; j_call: TRBJ1-5; cdr3_aa: CASNTAGATDQPQHF
v_call: TRBV27; j_call: TRBJ2-2; cdr3_aa: CASRPTGNTGELFF
v_call: TRBV2; j_call: TRBJ2-7; cdr3_aa: CASSEGQDYEQYF
v_call: TRBV7-8; j_call: TRBJ1-3; cdr3_aa: CASSLLRENRNTIYF
v_call: TRBV6-1; j_call: TRBJ1-1; cdr3_aa: CASSYNIEAFF
v_call: TRBV19; j_call: TRBJ1-1; cdr3_aa: CASSIRGPNTEAFF